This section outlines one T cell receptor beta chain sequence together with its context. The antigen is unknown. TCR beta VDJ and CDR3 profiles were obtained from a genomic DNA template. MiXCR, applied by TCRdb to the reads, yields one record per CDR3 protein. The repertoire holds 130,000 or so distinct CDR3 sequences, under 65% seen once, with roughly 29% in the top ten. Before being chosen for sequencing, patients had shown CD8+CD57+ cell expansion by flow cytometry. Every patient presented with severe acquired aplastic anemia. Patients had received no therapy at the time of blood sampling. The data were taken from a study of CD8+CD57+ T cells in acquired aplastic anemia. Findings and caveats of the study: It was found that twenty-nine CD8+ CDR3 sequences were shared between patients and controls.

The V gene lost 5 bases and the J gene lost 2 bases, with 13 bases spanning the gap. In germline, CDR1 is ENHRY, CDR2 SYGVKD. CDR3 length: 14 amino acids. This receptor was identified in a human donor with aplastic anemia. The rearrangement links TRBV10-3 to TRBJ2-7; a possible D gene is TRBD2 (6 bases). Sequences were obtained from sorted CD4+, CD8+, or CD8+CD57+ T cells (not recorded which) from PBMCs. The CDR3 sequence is CAISLGGDTYEQYF. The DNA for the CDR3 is TGTGCCATCAGTTTAGGAGGGGATACCTACGAGCAGTACTTC.